These 27 T cell receptor beta chains were sequenced from one sample in a study of radiotherapy plus CTLA-4 blockade in lung cancer. TCRdb keeps only in-frame clones here, not all; method: immunoSEQ multiplex PCR. This table has about 43,000 clones, about 67% appearing once. The sequences come from peripheral blood, collected from a patient treated with radiotherapy plus ipilimumab. The source is a human donor with non-small cell lung cancer who had a partial response to radiotherapy plus ipilimumab.

This chain joins TRBV10-3 and TRBJ2-7, with 8 bases fitting TRBD2. Germline assignment: CDR1 ENHRY and CDR2 SYGVKD. V trimming: 4 bases; J trimming: 4 bases; junction bases outside the gene matches: 6. The CDR3 spans 14 residues. The CDR3 bases are TGTGCCATCAGTGTATCTAGCGGGTTGTACGAGCAGTACTTC. Its protein is CAISVSSGLYEQYF.

The chain combines TRBV18 with TRBJ1-3; D unresolved. This CDR3 has 15 amino acids. Germline V lookup: CDR1 KGHSH, CDR2 LQKENI. V gave up 0 bases and J gave up 0 bases, with 6 bases separating them. DNA of the CDR3: TGTGCCAGCTCACCACCGAGCGTCTCTGGAAACACCATATATTTT. Translating gives CASSPPSVSGNTIYF.

This clone appeared once. J is TRBJ1-2 and V is TRBV7-9; no clear D gene. This CDR3 region has 13 residues. V shed 2 bases and J shed 5 bases, with 9 bases lying between them. CDR1 is SEHNR and CDR2 is FQNEAQ in the germline V gene (reference sequence). The CDR3 coding sequence is TGTGCCAGCAGCTTAAGTACAGTATATGGCTACACCTTC. Amino acid sequence: CASSLSTVYGYTF.

The CDR3 loop is CSVPPWTGDHTEAFF. CDR3 sequence (DNA): TGCAGCGTTCCTCCCTGGACAGGGGATCACACTGAAGCTTTCTTT. The chain links TRBV29-1 to TRBJ1-1, with 9 bases identical to TRBD1. The CDR3 loop spans 15 amino acids. Germline V gene data show CDR1 as SQVTM and CDR2 as ANQGSEA. After removal of 5 bases from V and 3 bases from J, the junction contained 10 bases not matched to a gene.

This chain connects TRBV11-2 to TRBJ1-2; D is perhaps TRBD1 (6 bases). CDR1 is SGHAT, CDR2 FQNNGV, per germline. Trimming took 4 bases from V and 7 from J, leaving 16 bases between them. The CDR3 loop spans 14 amino acids. The CDR3 here is CASSYNRDWVGYTF. The CDR3 coding sequence is TGTGCCAGCAGCTACAACAGGGATTGGGTTGGCTACACCTTC.

This clone has just one count. The chain combines TRBV4-2 with TRBJ2-6; tentatively, D is TRBD1 (6 bases). CDR1 and CDR2 (germline): LGHNA, YNFKEQ. Trimming shortened V by 0 bases and J by 3 bases, and 24 bases separated the two germline ends. The length of the CDR3 is 21 residues. The CDR3 bases are TGTGCCAGCAGCCAAGATCCGGCCGGGACAAAGGGGGTTTATGGGGCCAACGTCCTGACTTTC. It codes for CASSQDPAGTKGVYGANVLTF.

The chain recombines TRBV15 with TRBJ2-1; D is perhaps TRBD1 (5 bases). Trimming removed 3 bases from V and 12 bases from J, with 15 bases in between. From germline, CDR1 is LNHNV and CDR2 YYDKDF (reference sequence). The CDR3 is 13 residues long. CDR3: CATSRDLQVLQFF. CDR3 DNA sequence: TGTGCCACCAGCAGGGACCTACAGGTATTGCAGTTCTTC.

This sequence joins TRBV27 and TRBJ2-7; 7 bases fit TRBD1. Germline V CDR1 and CDR2: MNHEY, SMNVEV (reference sequence). V gave up 4 bases and J gave up 2 bases; unmatched junction bases: 2. The CDR3 runs 13 residues. CDR3 residues: CASSYRGAYEQYF. CDR3 bases: TGTGCCAGCAGTTACAGGGGAGCCTACGAGCAGTACTTC.

CDR3: CASAREGGLSTDTQYF. The CDR3, as DNA: TGTGCCAGCGCAAGGGAAGGGGGTCTTAGCACAGATACGCAGTATTTT. This chain uses TRBV7-3 with TRBJ2-3; perhaps TRBD1 as D (6 bases). Germline CDR1 is SGHTA and CDR2 is FQGTGA. Trimming cost V 8 bases and J 0 bases, with 18 bases left between them. CDR3 length equals 16 residues.

Only a few counts were recorded for this clone. The CDR3 reads CASSIGGGPDTQYF. CDR3 DNA sequence: TGTGCCAGTAGTATAGGGGGGGGGCCAGATACGCAGTATTTT. The chain has TRBV19 and TRBJ2-3; possible D gene TRBD2, 7 bases. Trimming took off 1 base at V and 4 bases at J, with 9 bases between the two ends. The CDR3 extends over 14 amino acids. Per germline, CDR1 LNHDA and CDR2 SQIVND (reference sequence).

This chain joins TRBV4-2 and TRBJ1-2; D is uncertain. V was shortened by 0 bases and J by 7 bases, with 15 bases between the two germline ends. The CDR3 extends over 15 amino acids. Germline CDR1 is LGHNA and CDR2 is YNFKEQ. The chain's CDR3 is CASSQESAGEGGYTF. The CDR3 DNA is TGTGCCAGCAGCCAAGAATCGGCAGGTGAAGGTGGCTACACCTTC.

The chain combines TRBV7-2 with TRBJ1-6; D uncertain. Per germline, CDR1 SGHTA and CDR2 FQGNSA. This CDR3 contains 13 residues. V lost 6 bases and J 0 bases, leaving 3 bases between the germline ends. DNA of the CDR3: TGTGCCAGCAGTAACTCCTATAATTCACCCCTCCACTTT. Amino acid sequence: CASSNSYNSPLHF.

This clone was detected once. The rearrangement joins TRBV9 to TRBJ2-3, with D maybe TRBD2 (7 bases). The germline CDR1 and CDR2 sequences are SGDLS and YYNGEE. The CDR3 covers 14 residues. Trimming shortened V by 0 bases and J by 4 bases, and 9 bases separated the two germline ends. DNA for the CDR3: TGTGCCAGCAGCGTAGAGGGGGGGTCAGATACGCAGTATTTT. Protein: CASSVEGGSDTQYF.

Worth noting for this clone: Other DNA sequences in this sample translate to the same CDR3. The rearrangement joins TRBV19 to TRBJ2-5; 10 positions agree with TRBD1. The junction had 3 bases not matched to a gene; V was cut back by 6 bases and J by 2 bases. The CDR3 sequence is 14 residues long. From germline, CDR1 is LNHDA and CDR2 SQIVND (reference sequence). CDR3 DNA: TGTGCCAGTAGACGGACAGGGGGTCAAGAGACCCAGTACTTC. Encoded protein: CASRRTGGQETQYF.

This rearrangement joins TRBV9 to TRBJ2-2; 7 bases are shared with TRBD2. From germline, CDR1 is SGDLS and CDR2 YYNGEE. The J segment lost 7 bases and the V segment lost 0 bases, leaving 6 bases of the junction unmatched. CDR3 length equals 15 residues. The CDR3 loop is CASSVDGRIGGELFF. The CDR3 bases are TGTGCCAGCAGCGTAGACGGGAGGATAGGCGGGGAGCTGTTTTTT.

V usage is TRBV30 and J usage is TRBJ1-5, with a weak D call TRBD1 (5 bases). The CDR3 sequence is 15 residues long. The germline gives CDR1 GTSNPN, CDR2 SVGIG (reference sequence). V lost 5 bases and J lost 2, with 16 bases in between. CDR3: CAWRRRDPGNQPQHF. For the CDR3, the DNA is TGTGCCTGGCGAAGGCGGGACCCGGGCAATCAGCCCCAGCATTTT.

J is TRBJ2-7 and V is TRBV5-4; 7 bases are shared with TRBD2. The V segment lost 4 bases and the J segment 2 bases; nucleotides outside the gene matches: 15. The V gene's germline CDR1 is SGHNT and CDR2 YYREEE (reference sequence). The CDR3 contains 17 residues. CDR3 in amino acids: CASSASVGAGLPYEQYF. The CDR3 coding sequence is TGTGCCAGCAGCGCCTCGGTGGGAGCGGGACTTCCCTACGAGCAGTACTTC.

A few counts support this clone. The chain carries TRBV2 and TRBJ2-7; a possible D gene is TRBD1 (6 bases). The CDR3 consists of 12 residues. Germline V gene lookup returns CDR1 SNHLY and CDR2 FYNNEI. V lost 9 bases and J lost 3, with 12 bases in between. The CDR3: CASTGQIYEQYF. In DNA form, the CDR3 reads TGTGCCAGTACTGGACAGATCTACGAGCAGTACTTC.

This chain uses TRBV27 with TRBJ2-1; 10 positions agree with TRBD2. CDR1 and CDR2 from the germline V gene are MNHEY and SMNVEV (reference sequence). V was clipped by 3 bases and J by 7 bases; unmatched bases: 6. The CDR3 runs to 15 residues. The CDR3 spells CASSLGAGGVNEQFF. DNA of the CDR3: TGTGCCAGCAGTTTGGGAGCGGGAGGGGTTAATGAGCAGTTCTTC.

The J gene is TRBJ1-3, the V gene TRBV2; possible D gene TRBD1, 6 bases. Trimming shortened V by 2 bases and J by 0 bases, and 11 bases separated the two germline ends. Germline CDR1 reads SNHLY; CDR2 reads FYNNEI. This CDR3 is 16 amino acids long. CDR3 loop: CASSEQGIFSGNTIYF. CDR3 nucleotides: TGTGCCAGCAGTGAACAGGGGATCTTCTCTGGAAACACCATATATTTT.

The gene calls are TRBV2 and TRBJ1-4; D gene uncertain. Trimming removed 3 bases from V and 1 base from J, with 12 bases in between. This CDR3 spans 16 amino acids. CDR1 and CDR2 from the germline V gene are SNHLY and FYNNEI. The CDR3 loop reads CASSEGGFRTNEKLFF. The CDR3 nucleotides read TGTGCCAGCAGTGAGGGAGGGTTTCGAACTAATGAAAAACTGTTTTTT.

This rearrangement joins TRBV9 to TRBJ2-3; no clear D. This CDR3 is 15 amino acids long. Trimming left V 3 bases short and J 1 base short, with 12 bases between. Germline V gives CDR1 SGDLS, CDR2 YYNGEE. The CDR3 protein is CASSENTLGTDTQYF. CDR3 in DNA: TGTGCCAGCAGCGAAAACACGTTGGGCACAGATACGCAGTATTTT.

V usage is TRBV7-3 and J usage is TRBJ2-6, with 10 bases matching TRBD2. This CDR3 contains 18 residues. Per germline, CDR1 SGHTA and CDR2 FQGTGA. V dropped 5 bases and J dropped 0; count of bases not matched to a gene: 7. The CDR3: CASSPGTSESSGANVLTF. The CDR3 DNA sequence: TGTGCCAGCAGCCCGGGGACTAGCGAGAGCTCTGGGGCCAACGTCCTGACTTTC.

The count of this clone is one. The chain links TRBV5-6 to TRBJ2-7, with D unclear. Deletions cut 6 bases from V and 0 bases from J, with 19 bases between. Germline V gene lookup returns CDR1 SGHDT and CDR2 YYEEEE. CDR3 size: 16 residues. CDR3 nucleotide sequence: TGTGCCAGCAACCTTATGCGGCTTAAAAGCTCCTACGAGCAGTACTTC. Translation: CASNLMRLKSSYEQYF.

This clone was seen only a few times. The chain employs TRBV7-9 and TRBJ2-1, with D tentatively TRBD2 (5 bases). CDR1 SEHNR and CDR2 FQNEAQ come from the germline V gene (reference sequence). Trimming shortened V by 3 bases and J by 4 bases, and 13 bases separated the two germline ends. This CDR3 is built from 15 residues. CDR3 bases: TGTGCCAGCAGCTTTGGGAGCGGAGAATACAATGAGCAGTTCTTC. Amino acid sequence: CASSFGSGEYNEQFF. The whole variable domain, remainder taken from reference TRBV7-9 and TRBJ2-1, is DTGVSQNPRHKITKRGQNVTFRCDPISEHNRLYWYRQTLGQGPEFLTYFQNEAQLEKSRLLSDRFSAERPKGSFSTLEIQRTEQGDSAMYLCASSFGSGEYNEQFFGPGTRLTVL.

This clone has just a few counts. The V call is TRBV5-6, the J call TRBJ1-2, with 7 bases aligning to TRBD1. This CDR3 comprises 13 residues. Trimming cost V 4 bases and J 6 bases; bases outside gene matches: 6. Germline V gives CDR1 SGHDT, CDR2 YYEEEE. The CDR3 bases are TGTGCCAGCAGCCGGACAGGATTCCATGGCTACACCTTC. Amino acid sequence: CASSRTGFHGYTF.

V is TRBV5-6 and J is TRBJ2-7; 8 bases match TRBD2. The CDR3 extends over 14 amino acids. Germline CDR1 is SGHDT and CDR2 is YYEEEE. Trimming at V came to 5 bases and at J to 5 bases, leaving 9 bases not matched to a gene. For the CDR3, the DNA is TGTGCCAGCAGTTCTAGCGGGCCACCTGACGAGCAGTACTTC. It encodes CASSSSGPPDEQYF.